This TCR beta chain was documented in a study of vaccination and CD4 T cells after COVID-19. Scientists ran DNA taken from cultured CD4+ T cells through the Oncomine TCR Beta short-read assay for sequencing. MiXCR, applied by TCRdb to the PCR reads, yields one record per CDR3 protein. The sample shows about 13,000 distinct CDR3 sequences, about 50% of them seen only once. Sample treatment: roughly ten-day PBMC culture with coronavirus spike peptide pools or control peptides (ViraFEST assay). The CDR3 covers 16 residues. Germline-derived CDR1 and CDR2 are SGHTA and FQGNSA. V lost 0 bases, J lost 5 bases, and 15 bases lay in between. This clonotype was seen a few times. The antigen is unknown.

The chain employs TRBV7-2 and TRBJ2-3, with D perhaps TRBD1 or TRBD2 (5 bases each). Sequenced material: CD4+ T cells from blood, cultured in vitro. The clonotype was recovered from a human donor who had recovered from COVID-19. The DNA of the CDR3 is TGTGCCAGCAGCTTAGCGATTGGGACGCGGGTAGATACGCAGTATTTT. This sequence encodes CASSLAIGTRVDTQYF. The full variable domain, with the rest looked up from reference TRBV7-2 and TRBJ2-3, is GAGVSQSPSNKVTEKGKDVELRCDPISGHTALYWYRQSLGQGLEFLIYFQGNSAPDKSGLPSDRFSAERTGGSVSTLTIQRTQQEDSAVYLCASSLAIGTRVDTQYFGPGTRLTVL.